Shown below are 2 T cell receptor beta chains from a single sample sequenced in a study of blood T cell repertoires in COVID-19. Produced via immunoSEQ multiplex PCR; TCRdb's table is partial and in-frame only. The sample yields about 97,000 clones, about 87% seen once. Sequencing input: peripheral blood. Receptors originate from a man between 45 and 60 years old with active or convalescent COVID-19.

V gene TRBV9 combines with J gene TRBJ1-1; 7 bases agree with TRBD1. The CDR3 has 18 amino acids. Germline V gene data show CDR1 as SGDLS and CDR2 as YYNGEE. Losses at the gene ends were 4 bases for V and 3 bases for J; bases not matched to a gene: 18. The CDR3, as DNA: TGTGCCAGCAGCCCACGAAGTAGACGACAGGGATGGGACACTGAAGCTTTCTTT. It encodes CASSPRSRRQGWDTEAFF.

This rearrangement joins TRBV6-4 to TRBJ1-6; 7 bases are a match to TRBD1. J was trimmed by 9 bases and V by 3 bases; bases with no gene match: 8. Germline values: CDR1 MRHNA, CDR2 SNTAGT. The length of the CDR3 is 15 residues. The CDR3 DNA reads as TGTGCCAGCAGTGAATCGACAGGGAGAGGTTCACCCCTCCACTTT. Its translation: CASSESTGRGSPLHF.